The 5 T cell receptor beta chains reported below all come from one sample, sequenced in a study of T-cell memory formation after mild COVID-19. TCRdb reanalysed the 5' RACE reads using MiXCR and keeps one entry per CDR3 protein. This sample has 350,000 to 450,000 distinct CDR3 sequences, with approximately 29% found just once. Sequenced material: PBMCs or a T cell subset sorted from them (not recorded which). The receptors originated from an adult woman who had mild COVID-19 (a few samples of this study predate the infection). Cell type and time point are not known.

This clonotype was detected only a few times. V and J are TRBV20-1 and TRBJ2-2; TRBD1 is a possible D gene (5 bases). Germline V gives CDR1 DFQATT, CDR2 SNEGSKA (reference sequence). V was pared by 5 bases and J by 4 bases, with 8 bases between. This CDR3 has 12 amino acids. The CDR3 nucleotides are TGCAGTGCTCCAAGGGGCACCGGGGAGCTGTTTTTT. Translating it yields CSAPRGTGELFF.

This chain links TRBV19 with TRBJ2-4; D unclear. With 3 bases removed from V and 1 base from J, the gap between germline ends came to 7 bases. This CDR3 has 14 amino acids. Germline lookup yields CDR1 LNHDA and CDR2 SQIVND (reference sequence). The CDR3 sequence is CASSIIPAKNIQYF. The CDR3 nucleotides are TGTGCCAGTAGTATTATTCCCGCCAAAAACATTCAGTACTTC.

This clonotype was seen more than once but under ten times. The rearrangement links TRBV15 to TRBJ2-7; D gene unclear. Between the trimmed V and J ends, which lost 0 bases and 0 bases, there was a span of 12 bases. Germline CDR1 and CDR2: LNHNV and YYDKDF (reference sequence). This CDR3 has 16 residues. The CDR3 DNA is TGTGCCACCAGCAGAGATGATAGGGCCAACTCCTACGAGCAGTACTTC. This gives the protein CATSRDDRANSYEQYF.

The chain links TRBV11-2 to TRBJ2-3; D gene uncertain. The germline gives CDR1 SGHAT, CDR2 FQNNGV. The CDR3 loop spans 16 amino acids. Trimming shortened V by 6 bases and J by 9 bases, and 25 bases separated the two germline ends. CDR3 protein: CASRPIGARGDGTQYF. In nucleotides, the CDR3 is TGTGCCAGCAGGCCCATCGGTGCTAGAGGAGACGGCACGCAGTATTTT.

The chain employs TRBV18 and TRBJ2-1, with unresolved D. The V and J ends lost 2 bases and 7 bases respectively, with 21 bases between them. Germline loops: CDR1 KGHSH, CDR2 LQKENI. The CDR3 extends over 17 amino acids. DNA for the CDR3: TGTGCCAGCTCACCATTAGAAGGGATAAGGCGAGGAAATGAGCAGTTCTTC. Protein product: CASSPLEGIRRGNEQFF.